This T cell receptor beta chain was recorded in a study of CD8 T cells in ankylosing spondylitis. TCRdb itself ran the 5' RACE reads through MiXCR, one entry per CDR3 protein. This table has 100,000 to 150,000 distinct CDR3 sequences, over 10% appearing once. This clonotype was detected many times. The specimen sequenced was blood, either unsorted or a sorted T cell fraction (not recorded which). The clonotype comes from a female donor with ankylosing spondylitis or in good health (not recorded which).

CDR3 DNA sequence: TGTGCCACCGGGAGCGAATCCACAGATACGCAGTATTTT. This gives the protein CATGSESTDTQYF. The chain employs TRBV24-1 and TRBJ2-3, with D perhaps TRBD2 (5 bases). Germline V gene data show CDR1 as KGHDR and CDR2 as SFDVKD. V shed 9 bases and J shed 2 bases, with 11 bases lying between them. The length of the CDR3 is 13 residues.